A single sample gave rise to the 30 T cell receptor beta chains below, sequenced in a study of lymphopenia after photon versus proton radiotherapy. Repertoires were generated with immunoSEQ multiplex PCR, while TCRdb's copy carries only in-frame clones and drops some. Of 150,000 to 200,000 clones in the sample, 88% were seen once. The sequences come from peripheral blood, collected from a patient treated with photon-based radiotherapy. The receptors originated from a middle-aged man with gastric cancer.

CDR3 sequence reads: CASSLDTNYGYTF. CDR3 DNA: TGTGCCAGCAGTTTGGACACAAACTATGGCTACACCTTC. The chain has TRBV6-1 and TRBJ1-2; TRBD1 might be the D (5 bases). CDR3 length: 13 amino acids. V was trimmed by 5 bases and J by 2 bases, leaving 9 bases between them. Germline V gene data show CDR1 as MNHNS and CDR2 as SASEGT.

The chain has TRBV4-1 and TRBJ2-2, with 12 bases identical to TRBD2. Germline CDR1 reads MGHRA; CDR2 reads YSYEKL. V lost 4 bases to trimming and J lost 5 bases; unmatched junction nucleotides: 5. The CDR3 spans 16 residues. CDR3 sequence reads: CASSLRTSGMTGELFF. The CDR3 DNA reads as TGCGCCAGCAGCCTGCGGACTAGCGGGATGACCGGGGAGCTGTTTTTT.

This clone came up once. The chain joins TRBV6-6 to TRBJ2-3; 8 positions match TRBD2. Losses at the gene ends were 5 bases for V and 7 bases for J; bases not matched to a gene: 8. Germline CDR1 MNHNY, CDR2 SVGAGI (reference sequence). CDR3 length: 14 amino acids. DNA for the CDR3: TGTGCCAGCAGTCTAGCGGGTGGTGGGAATACGCAGTATTTT. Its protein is CASSLAGGGNTQYF.

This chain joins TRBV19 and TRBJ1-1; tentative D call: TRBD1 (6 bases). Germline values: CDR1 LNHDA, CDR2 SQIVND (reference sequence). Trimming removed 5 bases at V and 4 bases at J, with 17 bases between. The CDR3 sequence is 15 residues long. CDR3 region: CASSDPGGARTEAFF. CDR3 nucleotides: TGTGCCAGTAGTGACCCGGGGGGCGCGCGCACTGAAGCTTTCTTT.

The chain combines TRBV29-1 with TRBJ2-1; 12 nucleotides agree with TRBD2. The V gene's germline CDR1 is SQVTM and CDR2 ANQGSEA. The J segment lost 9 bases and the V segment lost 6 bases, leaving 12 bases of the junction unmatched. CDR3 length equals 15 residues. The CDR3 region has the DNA TGCAGCGTGGGTCGACTAGCGGGAGATACTGGTGAGCAGTTCTTC. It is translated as CSVGRLAGDTGEQFF.

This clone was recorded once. As DNA, the CDR3 is TGTGCCAGTAGTATAGTTGTAGCGGGAGGGGTGCAGTTCTTC. Translation: CASSIVVAGGVQFF. This sequence joins TRBV19 and TRBJ2-1; 11 bases map to TRBD2. The germline gives CDR1 LNHDA, CDR2 SQIVND (reference sequence). The CDR3 sequence is 14 residues long. After removal of 1 base from V and 12 bases from J, the junction contained 5 bases not matched to a gene.

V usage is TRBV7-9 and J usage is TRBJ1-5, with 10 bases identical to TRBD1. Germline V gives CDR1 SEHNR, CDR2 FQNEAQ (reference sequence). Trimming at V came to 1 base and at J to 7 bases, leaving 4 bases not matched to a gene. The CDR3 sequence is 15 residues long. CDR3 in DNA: TGTGCCAGCAGCTTAGATGGGACAGGGGTACAGCCCCAGCATTTT. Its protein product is CASSLDGTGVQPQHF.

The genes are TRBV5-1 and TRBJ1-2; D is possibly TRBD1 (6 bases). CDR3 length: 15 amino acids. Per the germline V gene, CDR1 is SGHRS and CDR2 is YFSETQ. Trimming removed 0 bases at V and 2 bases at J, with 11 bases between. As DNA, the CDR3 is TGCGCCAGCAGCTTGGATGGACAGCGAAACTATGGCTACACCTTC. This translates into CASSLDGQRNYGYTF.

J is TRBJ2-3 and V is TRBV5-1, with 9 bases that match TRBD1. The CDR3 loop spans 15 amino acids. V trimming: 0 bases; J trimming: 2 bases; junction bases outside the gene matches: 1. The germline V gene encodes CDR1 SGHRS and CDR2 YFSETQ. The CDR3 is CASSLGDRDTDTQYF. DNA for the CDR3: TGCGCCAGCAGCTTGGGGGACAGGGACACAGATACGCAGTATTTT.

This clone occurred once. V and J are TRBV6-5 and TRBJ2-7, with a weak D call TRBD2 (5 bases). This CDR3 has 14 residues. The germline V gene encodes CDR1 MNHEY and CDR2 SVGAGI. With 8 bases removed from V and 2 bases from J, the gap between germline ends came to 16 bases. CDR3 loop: CASALSSGAYEQYF. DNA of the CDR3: TGTGCCAGCGCTCTGAGCAGCGGTGCCTACGAGCAGTACTTC.

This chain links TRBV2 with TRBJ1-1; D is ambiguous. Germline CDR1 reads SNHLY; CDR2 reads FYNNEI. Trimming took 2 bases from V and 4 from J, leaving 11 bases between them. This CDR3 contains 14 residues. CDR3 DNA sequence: TGTGCCAGCAGTGAATCCGCAGTGCGCACTGAAGCTTTCTTT. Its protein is CASSESAVRTEAFF.

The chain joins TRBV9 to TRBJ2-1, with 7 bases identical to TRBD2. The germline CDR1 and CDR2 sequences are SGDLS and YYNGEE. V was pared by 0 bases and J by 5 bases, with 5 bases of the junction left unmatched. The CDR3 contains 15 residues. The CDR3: CASSVGEGRDNEQFF. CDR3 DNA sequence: TGTGCCAGCAGCGTAGGGGAGGGTAGAGACAATGAGCAGTTCTTC.

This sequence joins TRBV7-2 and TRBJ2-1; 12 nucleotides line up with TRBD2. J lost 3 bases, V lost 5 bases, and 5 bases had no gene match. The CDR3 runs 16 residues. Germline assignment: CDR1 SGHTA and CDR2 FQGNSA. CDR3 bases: TGTGCCAGCAGCCGAGGACTAGCGGGATACTACAATGAGCAGTTCTTC. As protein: CASSRGLAGYYNEQFF.

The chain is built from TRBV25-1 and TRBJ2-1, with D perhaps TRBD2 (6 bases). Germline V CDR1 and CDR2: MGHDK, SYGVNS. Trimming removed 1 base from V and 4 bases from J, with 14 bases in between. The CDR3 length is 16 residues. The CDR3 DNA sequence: TGTGCCAGCAGTGAATTAGGGAGCGGGCGATACAATGAGCAGTTCTTC. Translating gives CASSELGSGRYNEQFF.

The CDR3 is CASSYTREKLFF. Written as DNA, the CDR3 is TGTGCCAGCAGCTACACCCGGGAAAAACTGTTTTTT. The rearrangement uses TRBV5-8 and TRBJ1-4; D not resolved. This CDR3 is built from 12 residues. Germline CDR1 reads SGHTS; CDR2 reads YDEGEE. Trimming left V 3 bases short and J 8 bases short, with 8 bases between.

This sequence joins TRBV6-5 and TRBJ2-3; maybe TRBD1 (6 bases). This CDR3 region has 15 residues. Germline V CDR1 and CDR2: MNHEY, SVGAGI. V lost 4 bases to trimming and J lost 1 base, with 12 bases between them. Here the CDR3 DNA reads TGTGCCAGCAGTTCGGCAGGGGCGGGCACAGATACGCAGTATTTT. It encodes CASSSAGAGTDTQYF.

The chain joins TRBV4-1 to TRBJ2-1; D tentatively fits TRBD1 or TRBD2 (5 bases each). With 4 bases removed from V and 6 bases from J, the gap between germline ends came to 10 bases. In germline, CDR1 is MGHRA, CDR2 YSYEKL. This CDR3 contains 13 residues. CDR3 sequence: CASSPGPTNEQFF. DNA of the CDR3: TGCGCCAGCAGCCCGGGACCGACCAATGAGCAGTTCTTC.

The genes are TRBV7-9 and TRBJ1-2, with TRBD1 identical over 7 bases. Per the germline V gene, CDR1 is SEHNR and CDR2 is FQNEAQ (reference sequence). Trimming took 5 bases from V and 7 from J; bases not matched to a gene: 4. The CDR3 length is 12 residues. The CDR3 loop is CASSKGQLGYTF. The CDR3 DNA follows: TGTGCCAGCAGCAAGGGACAGCTTGGCTACACCTTC. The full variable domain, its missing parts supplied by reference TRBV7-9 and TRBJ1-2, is DTGVSQNPRHKITKRGQNVTFRCDPISEHNRLYWYRQTLGQGPEFLTYFQNEAQLEKSRLLSDRFSAERPKGSFSTLEIQRTEQGDSAMYLCASSKGQLGYTFGSGTRLTVV.

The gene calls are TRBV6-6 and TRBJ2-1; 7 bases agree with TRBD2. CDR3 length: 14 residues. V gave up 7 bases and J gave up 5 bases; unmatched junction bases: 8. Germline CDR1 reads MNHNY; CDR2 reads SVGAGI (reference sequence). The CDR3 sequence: CASTNGRENNEQFF. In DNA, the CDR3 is TGTGCCAGCACAAACGGGCGGGAGAACAATGAGCAGTTCTTC.

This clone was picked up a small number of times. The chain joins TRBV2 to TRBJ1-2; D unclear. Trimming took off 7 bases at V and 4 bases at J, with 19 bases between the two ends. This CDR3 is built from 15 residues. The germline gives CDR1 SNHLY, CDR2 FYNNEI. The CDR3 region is CASTPLGGLGYGYTF. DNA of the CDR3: TGTGCCAGCACCCCCCTGGGTGGTTTGGGCTATGGCTACACCTTC.

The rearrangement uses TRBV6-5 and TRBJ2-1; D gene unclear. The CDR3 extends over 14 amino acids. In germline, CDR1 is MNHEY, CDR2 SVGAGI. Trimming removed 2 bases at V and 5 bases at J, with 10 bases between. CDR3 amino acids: CASSYTRANNEQFF. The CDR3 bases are TGTGCCAGCAGTTACACCCGGGCCAACAATGAGCAGTTCTTC.

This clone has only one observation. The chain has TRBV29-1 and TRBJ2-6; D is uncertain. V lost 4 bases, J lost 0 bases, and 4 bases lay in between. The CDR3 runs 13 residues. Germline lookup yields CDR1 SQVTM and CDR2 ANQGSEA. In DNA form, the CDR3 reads TGCAGCGTTGTCATCTCTGGGGCCAACGTCCTGACTTTC. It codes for CSVVISGANVLTF. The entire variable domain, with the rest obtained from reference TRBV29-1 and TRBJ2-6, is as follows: SAVISQKPSRDICQRGTSLTIQCQVDSQVTMMFWYRQQPGQSLTLIATANQGSEATYESGFVIDKFPISRPNLTFSTLTVSNMSPEDSSIYLCSVVISGANVLTFGAGSRLTVL.

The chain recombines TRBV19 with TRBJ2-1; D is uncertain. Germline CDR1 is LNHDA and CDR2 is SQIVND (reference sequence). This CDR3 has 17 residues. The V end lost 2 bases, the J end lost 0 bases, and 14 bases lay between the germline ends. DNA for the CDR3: TGTGCCAGTAGTATAAAGGGCTCACTGAGCTCCTACAATGAGCAGTTCTTC. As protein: CASSIKGSLSSYNEQFF.

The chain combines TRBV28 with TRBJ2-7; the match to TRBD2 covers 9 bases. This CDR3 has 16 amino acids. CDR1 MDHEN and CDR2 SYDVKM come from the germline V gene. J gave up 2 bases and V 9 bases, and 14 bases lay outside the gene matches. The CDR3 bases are TGTGCCAGGGCGGGAGGGGCAATTCACAGGCCCTACGAGCAGTACTTC. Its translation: CARAGGAIHRPYEQYF.

The CDR3 loop is CASSYSATAAYEQYF. The CDR3 nucleotides are TGTGCCAGCAGTTACTCCGCGACAGCCGCCTACGAGCAGTACTTC. V gene TRBV6-5 combines with J gene TRBJ2-7, with a tentative D call TRBD1 (5 bases). This CDR3 has 15 amino acids. Germline CDR1 and CDR2: MNHEY and SVGAGI. V lost 0 bases and J 2 bases, leaving 11 bases between the germline ends.

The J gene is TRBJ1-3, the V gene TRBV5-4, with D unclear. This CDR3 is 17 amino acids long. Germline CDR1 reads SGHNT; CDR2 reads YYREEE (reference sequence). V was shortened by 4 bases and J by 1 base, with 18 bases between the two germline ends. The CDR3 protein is CASSQGAEQPSGNTIYF. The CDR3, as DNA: TGTGCCAGCAGCCAAGGAGCCGAACAGCCGTCTGGAAACACCATATATTTT. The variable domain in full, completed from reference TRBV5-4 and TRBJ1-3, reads ETGVTQSPTHLIKTRGQQVTLRCSSQSGHNTVSWYQQALGQGPQFIFQYYREEENGRGNFPPRFSGLQFPNYSSELNVNALELDDSALYLCASSQGAEQPSGNTIYFGEGSWLTVV.

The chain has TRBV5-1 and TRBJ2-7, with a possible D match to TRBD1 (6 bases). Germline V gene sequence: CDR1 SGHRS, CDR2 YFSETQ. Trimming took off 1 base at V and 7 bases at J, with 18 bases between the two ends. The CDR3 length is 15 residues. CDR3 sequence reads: CASSLSSEQGREQYF. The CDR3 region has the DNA TGCGCCAGCAGCTTGTCCTCCGAACAGGGCCGGGAGCAGTACTTC.

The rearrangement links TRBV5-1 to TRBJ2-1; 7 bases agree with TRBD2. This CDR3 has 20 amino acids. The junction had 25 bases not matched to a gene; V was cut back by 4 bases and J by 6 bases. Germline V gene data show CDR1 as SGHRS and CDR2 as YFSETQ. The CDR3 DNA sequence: TGCGCCAGCAGCCTTCAGAGGTTTCTCGGGAGGTGGCGGGTAGGCAATGAGCAGTTCTTC. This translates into CASSLQRFLGRWRVGNEQFF.

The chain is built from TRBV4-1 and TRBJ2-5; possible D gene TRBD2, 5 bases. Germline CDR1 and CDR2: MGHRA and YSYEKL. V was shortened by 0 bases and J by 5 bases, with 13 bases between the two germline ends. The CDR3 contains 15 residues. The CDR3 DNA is TGCGCCAGCAGCCAAGACGGGCTAGCCTGGGAGACCCAGTACTTC. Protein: CASSQDGLAWETQYF.

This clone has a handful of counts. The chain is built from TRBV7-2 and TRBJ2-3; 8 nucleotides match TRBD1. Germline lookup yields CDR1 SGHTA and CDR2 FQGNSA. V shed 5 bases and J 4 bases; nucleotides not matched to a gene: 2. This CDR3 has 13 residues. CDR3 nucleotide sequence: TGTGCCAGCAGCGGACAGGGCTCAGATACGCAGTATTTT. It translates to CASSGQGSDTQYF.